These T cell receptor beta chains were read from a single sample in a study of beta chain features in type 1 diabetes. Data came from immunoSEQ multiplex PCR; TCRdb stores just in-frame clones and leaves some out. The profile shows fewer than 300,000 clones, roughly 20% of them singletons. Sample: naive CD4+ T cells from blood. These TCRs come from a woman aged 40 to 49 with type 1 diabetes. CDR3s leave out the opening cysteine and the closing phenylalanine or tryptophan. The size field is filled for only some rows; it gives once, few, many or a size class.

clone size,V gene,J gene,CDR3 protein
-,TRBV6-6,TRBJ2-7,ASSWDTWSSYEQY
-,TRBV10-3,TRBJ1-1,AISGQDNTEAF
-,TRBV28,TRBJ1-5,ASSFLQGIRGNQPQH
few,TRBV5-4,TRBJ2-5,ASSSGLAGGDFGETQY
-,TRBV9,TRBJ1-5,ASGGTGGQPQH
few,TRBV5-1,TRBJ1-2,ASSPDRYGYT
-,TRBV7-9,TRBJ1-2,ASSPRTLVTRLGYT
-,TRBV28,TRBJ2-3,ASSRGTSGYTDTQY
-,TRBV2,TRBJ2-3,ASRQGRNTDTQY
-,TRBV25-1,TRBJ2-1,ASSQRWTRNDEQF
few,TRBV7-9,TRBJ2-3,ASSPWGGATDTQY
-,TRBV6-6,TRBJ2-7,ASSYGLAGEVQY
-,TRBV5-1,TRBJ1-2,ASSSNSGVKSYGYT
-,TRBV2,TRBJ2-1,ASMALAGLNEQF
-,TRBV28,TRBJ2-7,ASSLSGRGNEQY
few,TRBV28,TRBJ2-7,ASPPPRQVLGEQY
few,TRBV7-2,TRBJ1-1,ASSLEPNTEAF
-,TRBV25-1,TRBJ2-7,ASSKGHTYEQY
-,TRBV28,TRBJ2-7,ASSIRAYEQY
few,TRBV29-1,TRBJ1-2,SATQGGPVTADGYT
-,TRBV9,TRBJ2-2,ASSGTGRTGELF
-,TRBV7-9,TRBJ1-3,ASSLGGGKMSSGNTIY
-,TRBV29-1,TRBJ2-7,SVASRDSYEQY
-,TRBV4-3,TRBJ2-1,ASSHTSSSYNEQF
few,TRBV15,TRBJ2-1,ATSSGGSVYNEQF
-,TRBV2,TRBJ1-1,ASSERDQGSGTEAF
few,TRBV7-2,TRBJ1-5,ASSLGEGQPQH
-,TRBV15,TRBJ2-7,ATTSVEGGSYEQY
-,TRBV19,TRBJ1-2,ASSIGGNYGYT